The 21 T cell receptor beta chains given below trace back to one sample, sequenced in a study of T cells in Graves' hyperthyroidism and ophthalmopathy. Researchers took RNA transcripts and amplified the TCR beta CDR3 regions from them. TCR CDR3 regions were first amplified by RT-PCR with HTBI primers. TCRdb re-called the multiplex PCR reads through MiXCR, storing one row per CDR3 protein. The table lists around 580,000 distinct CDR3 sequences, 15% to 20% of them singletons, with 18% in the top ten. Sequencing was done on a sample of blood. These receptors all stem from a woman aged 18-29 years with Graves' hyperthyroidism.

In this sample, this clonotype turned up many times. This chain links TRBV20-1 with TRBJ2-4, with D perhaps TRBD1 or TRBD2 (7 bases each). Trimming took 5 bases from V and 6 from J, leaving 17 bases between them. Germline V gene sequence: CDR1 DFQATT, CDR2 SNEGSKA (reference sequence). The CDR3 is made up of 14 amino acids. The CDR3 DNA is TGCAGTGCTCCAGTCAGGGGGGGCTCAAACATTCAGTACTTC. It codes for CSAPVRGGSNIQYF.

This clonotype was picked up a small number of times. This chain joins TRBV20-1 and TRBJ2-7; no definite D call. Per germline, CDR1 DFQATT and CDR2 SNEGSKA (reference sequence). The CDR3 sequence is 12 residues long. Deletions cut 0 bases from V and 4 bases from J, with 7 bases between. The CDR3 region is CSARDMAYEQYF. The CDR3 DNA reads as TGCAGTGCTAGAGATATGGCGTACGAGCAGTACTTC.

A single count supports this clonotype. CDR3 nucleotide sequence: TGTGCCAGTAGTATAGGGGCCGGGACACTCTCCTACGAGCAGTACTTC. Its translation is CASSIGAGTLSYEQYF. The chain combines TRBV19 with TRBJ2-7; D might be TRBD1 (6 bases). This CDR3 comprises 16 residues. CDR1 is LNHDA, CDR2 SQIVND, per germline (reference sequence). V was clipped by 1 base and J by 0 bases, with 13 bases between them.

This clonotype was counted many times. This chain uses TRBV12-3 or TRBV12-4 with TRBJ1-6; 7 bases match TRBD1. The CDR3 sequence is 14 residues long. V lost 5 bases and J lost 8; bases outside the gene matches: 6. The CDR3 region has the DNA TGTGCCAGCAGTCGGGGACAGAGGGATTCACCCCTCCACTTT. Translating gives CASSRGQRDSPLHF.

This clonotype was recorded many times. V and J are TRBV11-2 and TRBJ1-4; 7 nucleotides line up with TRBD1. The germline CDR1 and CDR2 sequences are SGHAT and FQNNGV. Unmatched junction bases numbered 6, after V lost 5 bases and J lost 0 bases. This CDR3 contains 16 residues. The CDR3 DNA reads TGTGCCAGCAGCCCTAACCAGGGGGCAACTAATGAAAAACTGTTTTTT. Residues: CASSPNQGATNEKLFF.

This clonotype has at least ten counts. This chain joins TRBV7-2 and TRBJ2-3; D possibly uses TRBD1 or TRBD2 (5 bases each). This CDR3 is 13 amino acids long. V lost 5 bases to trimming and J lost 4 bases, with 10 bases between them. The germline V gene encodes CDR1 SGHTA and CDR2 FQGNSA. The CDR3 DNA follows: TGTGCCAGCAGCGTGCAGGGAGCAGATACGCAGTATTTT. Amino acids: CASSVQGADTQYF.

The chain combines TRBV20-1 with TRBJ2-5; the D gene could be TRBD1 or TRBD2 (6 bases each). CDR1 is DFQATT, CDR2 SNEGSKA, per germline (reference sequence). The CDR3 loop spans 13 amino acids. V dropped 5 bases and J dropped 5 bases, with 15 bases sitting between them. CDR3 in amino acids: CSAPDGGGETQYF. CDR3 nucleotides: TGCAGTGCTCCGGACGGAGGGGGGGAGACCCAGTACTTC.

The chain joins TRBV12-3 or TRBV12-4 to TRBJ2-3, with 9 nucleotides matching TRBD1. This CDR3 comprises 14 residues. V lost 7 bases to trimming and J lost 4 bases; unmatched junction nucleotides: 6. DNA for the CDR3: TGTGCCAGCACCAACAGGGGGCGCCCAGATACGCAGTATTTT. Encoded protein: CASTNRGRPDTQYF.

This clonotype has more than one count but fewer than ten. The chain's CDR3 is CASSFRGNIYGYTF. The CDR3 DNA reads as TGTGCCAGCAGTTTCAGGGGTAATATCTATGGCTACACCTTC. This sequence joins TRBV27 and TRBJ1-2, with D tentatively TRBD1 (6 bases). V dropped 3 bases and J dropped 4 bases, with 12 bases sitting between them. Germline values: CDR1 MNHEY, CDR2 SMNVEV (reference sequence). The CDR3 loop spans 14 amino acids.

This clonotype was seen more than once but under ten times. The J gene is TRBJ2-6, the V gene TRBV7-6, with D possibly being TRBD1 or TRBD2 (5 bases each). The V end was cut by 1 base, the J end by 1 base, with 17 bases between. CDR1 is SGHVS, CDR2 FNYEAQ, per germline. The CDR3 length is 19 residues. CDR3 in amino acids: CASSLVMSGRVSGANVLTF. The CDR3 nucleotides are TGTGCCAGCAGCTTAGTTATGTCAGGGAGAGTATCTGGGGCCAACGTCCTGACTTTC.

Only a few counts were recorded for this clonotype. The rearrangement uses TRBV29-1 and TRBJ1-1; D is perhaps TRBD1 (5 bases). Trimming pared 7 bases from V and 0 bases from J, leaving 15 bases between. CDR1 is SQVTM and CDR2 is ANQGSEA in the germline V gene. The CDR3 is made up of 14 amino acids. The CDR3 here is CSARDGNLNTEAFF. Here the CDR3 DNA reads TGCAGCGCCCGGGACGGCAATTTGAACACTGAAGCTTTCTTT.

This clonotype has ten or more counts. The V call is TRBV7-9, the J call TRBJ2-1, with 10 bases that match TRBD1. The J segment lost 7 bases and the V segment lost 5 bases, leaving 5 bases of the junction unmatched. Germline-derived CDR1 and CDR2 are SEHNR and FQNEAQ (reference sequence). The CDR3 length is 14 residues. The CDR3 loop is CASSPWDRGNEQFF. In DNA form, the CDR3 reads TGTGCCAGCAGCCCTTGGGACAGGGGAAATGAGCAGTTCTTC.

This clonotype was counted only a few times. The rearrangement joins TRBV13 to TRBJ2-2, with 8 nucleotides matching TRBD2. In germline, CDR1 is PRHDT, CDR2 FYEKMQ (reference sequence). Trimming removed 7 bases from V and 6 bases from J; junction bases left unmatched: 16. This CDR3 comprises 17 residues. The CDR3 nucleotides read TGTGCCAGCACCCCCGGGACTAGTCGGAGAAACCCCGGGGAGCTGTTTTTT. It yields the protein CASTPGTSRRNPGELFF.

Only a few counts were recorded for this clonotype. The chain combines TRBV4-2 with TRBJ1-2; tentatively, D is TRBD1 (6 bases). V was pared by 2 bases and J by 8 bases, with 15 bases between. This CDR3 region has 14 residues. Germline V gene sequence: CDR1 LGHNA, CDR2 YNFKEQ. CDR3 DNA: TGTGCCAGCAGCCAACCTAGGACAGAAGGGGGCTACACCTTC. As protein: CASSQPRTEGGYTF.

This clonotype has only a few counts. This chain's CDR3 is CASREGKTSGSGNTGELFF. Here the CDR3 DNA reads TGTGCCAGCAGGGAGGGAAAGACTAGCGGGAGCGGAAACACCGGGGAGCTGTTTTTT. The rearrangement uses TRBV12-3 or TRBV12-4 and TRBJ2-2, with 12 bases that match TRBD2. This CDR3 is 19 amino acids long. The V gene end was trimmed by 6 bases and the J gene end by 2 bases; junction bases not matched to a gene: 13.

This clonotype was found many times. The CDR3 sequence is CASSLTRGTEQFF. The CDR3 nucleotides read TGCGCCAGCAGCTTAACCCGGGGCACCGAGCAGTTCTTC. J is TRBJ2-1 and V is TRBV5-1; the D call may be TRBD1 or TRBD2 (5 bases each). Trimming cost V 2 bases and J 10 bases, with 13 bases left between them. The germline gives CDR1 SGHRS, CDR2 YFSETQ. The CDR3 contains 13 residues.

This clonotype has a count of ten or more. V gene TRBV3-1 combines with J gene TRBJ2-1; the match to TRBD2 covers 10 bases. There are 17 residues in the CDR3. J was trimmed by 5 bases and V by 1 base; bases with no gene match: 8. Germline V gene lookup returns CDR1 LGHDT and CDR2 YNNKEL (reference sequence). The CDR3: CASSQGGSGRAHNEQFF. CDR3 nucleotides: TGTGCCAGCAGCCAAGGGGGAAGCGGGAGGGCCCACAATGAGCAGTTCTTC.

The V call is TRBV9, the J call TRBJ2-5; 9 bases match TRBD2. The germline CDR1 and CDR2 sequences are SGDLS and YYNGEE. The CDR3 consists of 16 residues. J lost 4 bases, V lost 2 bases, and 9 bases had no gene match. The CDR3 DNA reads TGTGCCAGCAGCGTCGCGACCGGGACTAGCCTAGAGACCCAGTACTTC. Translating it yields CASSVATGTSLETQYF.

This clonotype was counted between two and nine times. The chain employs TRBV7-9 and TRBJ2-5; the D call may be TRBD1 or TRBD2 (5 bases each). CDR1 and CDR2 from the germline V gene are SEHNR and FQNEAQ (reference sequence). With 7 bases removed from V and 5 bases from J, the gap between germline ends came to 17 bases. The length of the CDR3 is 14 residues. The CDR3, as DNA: TGTGCCAGCACCAACACGGACACGGGGGAGACCCAGTACTTC. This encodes CASTNTDTGETQYF.

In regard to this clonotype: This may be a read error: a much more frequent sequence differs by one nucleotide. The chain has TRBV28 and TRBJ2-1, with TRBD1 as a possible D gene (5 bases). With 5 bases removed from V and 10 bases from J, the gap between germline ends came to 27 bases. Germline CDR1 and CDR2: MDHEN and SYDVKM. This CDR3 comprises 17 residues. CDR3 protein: CASSHDSLRHGKYEQFF. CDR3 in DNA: TGTGCCAGCAGTCACGACAGCCTCCGACATGGAAAGTACGAGCAGTTCTTC.

The DNA for the CDR3 is TGTGCCAGTAGTGTCCGGGACAGAAACACTGAAGCTTTCTTT. Its translation: CASSVRDRNTEAFF. The V gene is TRBV19, the J gene TRBJ1-1, with TRBD1 matching over 7 bases. The germline gives CDR1 LNHDA, CDR2 SQIVND (reference sequence). CDR3 length: 14 amino acids. Losses at the gene ends were 5 bases for V and 2 bases for J; bases not matched to a gene: 5.